The 13 T cell receptor beta chains below were found in one sample sequenced in a study of blood T cell repertoires in COVID-19. Libraries were prepared by immunoSEQ multiplex PCR; TCRdb keeps only in-frame clonotypes and omits some of them. This table holds roughly 150,000 clones, roughly 80% found once. The sequenced material came from peripheral blood. The receptors were gathered from a woman aged 80 or over with acute or convalescent COVID-19.

The chain has TRBV4-3 and TRBJ1-2; D unresolved. Germline loops: CDR1 LGHNA, CDR2 YSLEER. The CDR3 is 14 amino acids. Trimming left V 4 bases short and J 2 bases short, with 11 bases between. The CDR3 DNA is TGCGCCAGCAGCCGAGGAGACGGAAACTATGGCTACACCTTC. Its protein is CASSRGDGNYGYTF.

V and J are TRBV29-1 and TRBJ1-2; no clear D. CDR1 is SQVTM and CDR2 is ANQGSEA in the germline V gene. This CDR3 comprises 13 residues. The germline V and J ends were trimmed by 5 bases and 8 bases, with 18 bases remaining between them. CDR3 sequence: CSVWNSRIGGYTF. The CDR3 nucleotides read TGCAGCGTTTGGAACAGCCGAATTGGAGGCTACACCTTC.

The J gene is TRBJ2-5, the V gene TRBV29-1, with 7 nucleotides matching TRBD2. The junction had 6 bases not matched to a gene; V was cut back by 2 bases and J by 3 bases. This CDR3 spans 14 amino acids. The V gene's germline CDR1 is SQVTM and CDR2 ANQGSEA. CDR3 protein: CSVEPWTSEETQYF. CDR3 DNA: TGCAGCGTTGAACCTTGGACTAGTGAAGAGACCCAGTACTTC.

This clone was observed a few times. The chain combines TRBV18 with TRBJ2-1; weak D call: TRBD2 (5 bases). CDR1 is KGHSH, CDR2 LQKENI, per germline. Trimming left V 2 bases short and J 6 bases short, with 11 bases between. The CDR3 has 14 amino acids. The CDR3 sequence is CASSPWRRGNEQFF. CDR3 bases: TGTGCCAGCTCACCATGGCGACGGGGCAATGAGCAGTTCTTC.

The chain employs TRBV6-2 or TRBV6-3 and TRBJ1-1; no clear D. The CDR3 sequence is 13 residues long. V was clipped by 5 bases and J by 2 bases, with 9 bases between them. Germline loops: CDR1 MNHEY, CDR2 SVGEGT. Here the CDR3 reads CASSLTRNTEAFF. CDR3 DNA sequence: TGTGCCAGCAGTCTCACCAGAAACACTGAAGCTTTCTTT.

The chain joins TRBV19 to TRBJ2-7; 8 bases are a match to TRBD1. Germline V gene data show CDR1 as LNHDA and CDR2 as SQIVND (reference sequence). V was pared by 5 bases and J by 2 bases, with 5 bases of the junction left unmatched. There are 14 residues in the CDR3. CDR3 amino acids: CASSSGTGTYEQYF. DNA of the CDR3: TGTGCCAGTAGTTCCGGGACAGGAACCTACGAGCAGTACTTC.

The gene calls are TRBV30 and TRBJ1-1, with 8 bases matching TRBD1. Germline CDR1 is GTSNPN and CDR2 is SVGIG (reference sequence). CDR3 size: 14 residues. V was clipped by 2 bases and J by 3 bases; unmatched bases: 5. The CDR3 region has the DNA TGTGCCTGGAGTCTCGACAGGGGATACACTGAAGCTTTCTTT. Its protein is CAWSLDRGYTEAFF.

The rearrangement joins TRBV27 to TRBJ2-7, with D possibly being TRBD2 (6 bases). Trimming pared 6 bases from V and 2 bases from J, leaving 17 bases between. The CDR3 length is 15 residues. In germline, CDR1 is MNHEY, CDR2 SMNVEV (reference sequence). The CDR3 reads CASSSSGTHTYEQYF. In DNA form, the CDR3 reads TGTGCCAGCAGCTCGTCCGGGACTCACACCTACGAGCAGTACTTC.

J is TRBJ2-3 and V is TRBV19, with D tentatively TRBD2 (7 bases). Germline values: CDR1 LNHDA, CDR2 SQIVND (reference sequence). The CDR3 runs to 15 residues. Trimming left V 3 bases short and J 6 bases short, with 16 bases between. The CDR3 protein is CASSMVQGGWDTQYF. The CDR3 DNA is TGTGCCAGTAGTATGGTACAGGGAGGGTGGGATACGCAGTATTTT.

The CDR3 bases are TGTGCCAGTAGTGCAACCGGGACAGCGAGTCGGGGCTACACCTTC. Protein product: CASSATGTASRGYTF. The rearrangement links TRBV19 to TRBJ1-2; TRBD1 matches at 7 bases. The CDR3 has 15 residues. Germline lookup yields CDR1 LNHDA and CDR2 SQIVND (reference sequence). V was pared by 5 bases and J by 8 bases, with 14 bases of the junction left unmatched.

The V gene is TRBV5-1, the J gene TRBJ2-3; no firm D call. V lost 7 bases, J lost 1 base, and 16 bases lay in between. Germline-derived CDR1 and CDR2 are SGHRS and YFSETQ. The CDR3 loop spans 15 amino acids. For the CDR3, the DNA is TGCGCCAGCCGAACCACGAGCGTCGGCACAGATACGCAGTATTTT. It yields the protein CASRTTSVGTDTQYF.

The J gene is TRBJ2-5, the V gene TRBV19; maybe TRBD1 (6 bases). V was cut by 6 bases and J by 6 bases, with 23 bases left in between. Germline V gene data show CDR1 as LNHDA and CDR2 as SQIVND (reference sequence). The CDR3 contains 16 residues. The CDR3 loop reads CASSISPGQRAKTQYF. In DNA form, the CDR3 reads TGTGCCAGTAGCATTTCACCGGGACAAAGAGCGAAGACCCAGTACTTC.

The chain couples TRBV20-1 to TRBJ2-4; D is possibly TRBD2 (5 bases). Trimming left V 2 bases short and J 9 bases short, with 8 bases between. The CDR3 loop spans 11 amino acids. CDR1 and CDR2 from the germline V gene are DFQATT and SNEGSKA (reference sequence). The CDR3 protein is CSARQRSIQYF. The DNA of the CDR3 is TGCAGTGCTAGACAGCGGAGCATTCAGTACTTC.